This TCR beta chain originates from a study of blood T cell repertoires in COVID-19. TCRdb's table, derived via immunoSEQ multiplex PCR, lists solely in-frame clones and lacks some. The table lists approximately 150,000 clones, approximately 83% of them singletons. The junction had 5 bases not matched to a gene; V was cut back by 3 bases and J by 6 bases. Per germline, CDR1 DFQATT and CDR2 SNEGSKA (reference sequence). This CDR3 is 14 amino acids long. Source material: peripheral blood. The clonotype originates from an older man who had recovered from COVID-19. The chain couples TRBV20-1 to TRBJ2-1; 10 bases agree with TRBD1. The DNA of the CDR3 is TGCAGTGCTAGTTGGGGACAGGGGCTCAATGAGCAGTTCTTC. This codes for CSASWGQGLNEQFF.